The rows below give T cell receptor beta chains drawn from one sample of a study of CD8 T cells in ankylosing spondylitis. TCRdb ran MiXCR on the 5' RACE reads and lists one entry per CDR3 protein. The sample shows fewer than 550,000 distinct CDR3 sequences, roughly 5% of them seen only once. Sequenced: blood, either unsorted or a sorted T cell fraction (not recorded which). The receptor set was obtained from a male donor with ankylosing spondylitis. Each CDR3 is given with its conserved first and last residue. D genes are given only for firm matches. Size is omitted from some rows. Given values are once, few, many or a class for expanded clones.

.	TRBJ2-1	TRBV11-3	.	CASSPSINNYEQFF	TGTGCCAGCAGCCCCTCGATCAATAATTATGAGCAGTTCTTC
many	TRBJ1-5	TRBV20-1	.	CSARDPRQPNQPQHF	TGCAGTGCTAGAGATCCCAGACAGCCCAATCAGCCCCAGCATTTT
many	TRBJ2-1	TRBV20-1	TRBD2	CSARRLAGDSEQFF	TGCAGTGCTAGGAGACTAGCGGGAGATAGTGAGCAGTTCTTC
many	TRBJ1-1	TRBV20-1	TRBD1	CSASSTGGYTEAFF	TGCAGTGCTAGTTCCACAGGGGGTTACACTGAAGCTTTCTTT
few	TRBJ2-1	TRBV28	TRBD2	CASSSSREGPRLHEQFF	TGTGCCAGCAGTTCATCGCGGGAGGGCCCGCGTCTGCATGAGCAGTTCTTC
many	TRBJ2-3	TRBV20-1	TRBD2	CSARGSGDIDTQYF	TGCAGTGCTAGAGGTAGCGGGGACATTGATACGCAGTATTTT
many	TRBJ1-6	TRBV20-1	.	CSAPLPGRNSPLHF	TGCAGTGCTCCCTTGCCAGGGAGAAATTCACCCCTCCACTTT
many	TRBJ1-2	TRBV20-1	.	CSARSWGGGYTF	TGCAGTGCTAGATCATGGGGAGGCGGCTACACCTTC
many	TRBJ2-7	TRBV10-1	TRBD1	CASSEGQVGEQYF	TGCGCCAGCAGTGAGGGACAGGTCGGCGAGCAGTACTTC
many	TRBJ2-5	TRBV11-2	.	CASSPGGGNQETQYF	TGTGCCAGCAGCCCGGGGGGCGGGAACCAAGAGACCCAGTACTTC
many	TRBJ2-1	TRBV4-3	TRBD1	CASRKGATYNEQFF	TGCGCCAGCAGAAAGGGGGCAACCTACAATGAGCAGTTCTTC
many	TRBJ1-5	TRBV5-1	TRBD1	CASSLGGQAGQPQHF	TGCGCCAGCAGCTTGGGGGGACAGGCGGGCCAGCCCCAGCATTTT
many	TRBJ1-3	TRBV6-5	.	CASSYSMGDTIYF	TGTGCCAGCAGTTACTCGATGGGGGACACCATATATTTT
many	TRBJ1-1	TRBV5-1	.	CASSWGRDTEAFF	TGCGCCAGCAGCTGGGGACGCGACACTGAAGCTTTCTTT
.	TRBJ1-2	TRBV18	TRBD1	CASSPAPTGGAYGYTF	TGTGCCAGCTCACCAGCCCCGACAGGGGGCGCCTATGGCTACACCTTC
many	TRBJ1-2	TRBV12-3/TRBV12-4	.	CASSGQSYGYTF	TGTGCCAGCAGTGGACAGAGCTATGGCTACACCTTC
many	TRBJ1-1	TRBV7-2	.	CASSLQQGLMNTEAFF	TGTGCCAGCAGCTTACAACAGGGCCTAATGAACACTGAAGCTTTCTTT
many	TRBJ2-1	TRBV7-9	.	CASSFPPHNEQFF	TGTGCCAGCAGCTTTCCCCCACACAATGAGCAGTTCTTC
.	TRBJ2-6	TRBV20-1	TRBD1	CSPAGTGASGANVLTF	TGCAGTCCCGCCGGGACAGGGGCCTCTGGGGCCAACGTCCTGACTTTC
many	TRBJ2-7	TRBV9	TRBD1	CASSGGQGLYEQYF	TGTGCCAGCAGCGGGGGACAGGGCCTCTACGAGCAGTACTTC
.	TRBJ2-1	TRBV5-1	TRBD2	CASSFPGGNIF	TGCGCCAGCAGCTTTCCGGGGGGAAATATCTTC
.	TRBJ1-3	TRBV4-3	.	CASSQREGLDTIYF	TGCGCCAGCAGCCAGCGGGAGGGGCTGGACACCATATATTTT
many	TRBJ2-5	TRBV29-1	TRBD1	CSARTGGGETQYF	TGCAGCGCGCGTACAGGGGGCGGTGAGACCCAGTACTTC
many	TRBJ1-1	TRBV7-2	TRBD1	CASSLWDRVEAFF	TGTGCCAGCAGCTTATGGGACAGGGTCGAAGCTTTCTTT
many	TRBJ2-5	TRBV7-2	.	CASSEETQYF	TGTGCCAGCAGTGAGGAGACCCAGTACTTC
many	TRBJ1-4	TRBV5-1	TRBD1	CASRPPGQGLEKLFF	TGCGCCAGCAGGCCTCCGGGACAGGGCTTGGAAAAACTGTTTTTT
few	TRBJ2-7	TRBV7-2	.	CASSPLYTVPSYEQYF	TGTGCCAGCAGCCCCCTCTACACGGTCCCCTCCTACGAGCAGTACTTC
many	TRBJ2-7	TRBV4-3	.	CASSQVLLSHEQYF	TGCGCCAGCAGCCAAGTGCTGCTCAGCCACGAGCAGTACTTC
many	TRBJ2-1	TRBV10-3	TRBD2	CAISESRTSGRVHEQFF	TGTGCCATCAGTGAGTCTCGTACTAGCGGGAGGGTCCATGAGCAGTTCTTC
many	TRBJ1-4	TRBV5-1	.	CASSWGTTTNEKLFF	TGCGCCAGCAGCTGGGGGACAACAACTAATGAAAAACTGTTTTTT
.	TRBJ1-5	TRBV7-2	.	CASSPRRGAGQPQHF	TGTGCCAGCAGCCCCAGACGGGGGGCCGGACAGCCCCAGCATTTT
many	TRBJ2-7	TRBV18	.	CASSPKRAGEQYF	TGTGCCAGCTCACCAAAGAGGGCGGGCGAGCAGTACTTC
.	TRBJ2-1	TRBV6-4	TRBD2	CASSASSGSYNEQFF	TGTGCCAGCAGTGCCTCTAGCGGGAGCTACAATGAGCAGTTCTTC
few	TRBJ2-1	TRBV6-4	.	CASNPPGLHNEQFF	TGTGCCAGCAACCCGCCGGGACTCCACAATGAGCAGTTCTTC
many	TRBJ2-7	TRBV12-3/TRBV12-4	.	CASSSIGYEQYF	TGTGCCAGCAGTTCAATCGGTTACGAGCAGTACTTC
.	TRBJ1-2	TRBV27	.	CASSLVSTGSNYGYTF	TGTGCCAGCAGTTTGGTTTCGACAGGAAGTAACTATGGCTACACCTTC
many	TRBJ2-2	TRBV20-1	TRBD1	CSAGDRRNTGELFF	TGCAGTGCTGGGGACAGGCGGAACACCGGGGAGCTGTTTTTT
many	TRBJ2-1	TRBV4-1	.	CASSRGEGAPNPKPYNEQFF	TGCGCCAGCAGCCGGGGGGAGGGGGCGCCGAATCCGAAACCCTACAATGAGCAGTTCTTC
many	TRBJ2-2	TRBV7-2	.	CASSLAPRARELFF	TGTGCCAGCAGCTTAGCGCCCAGGGCACGGGAGCTGTTTTTT
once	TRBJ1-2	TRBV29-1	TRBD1	CSVTGTAYGYTF	TGCAGCGTCACCGGGACAGCTTATGGCTACACCTTC
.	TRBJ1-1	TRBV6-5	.	CASSYSTAFDSEAFF	TGTGCCAGCAGTTACTCAACAGCGTTTGACTCTGAAGCTTTCTTT
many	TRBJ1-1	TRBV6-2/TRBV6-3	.	CASSFNHWALNTEAFF	TGTGCCAGCAGTTTCAATCATTGGGCGCTCAACACTGAAGCTTTCTTT
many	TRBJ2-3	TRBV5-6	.	CASSTVGVDTQYF	TGTGCCAGCAGCACGGTCGGGGTGGATACGCAGTATTTT
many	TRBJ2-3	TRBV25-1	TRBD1	CASSRGSDTQYF	TGTGCCAGCAGCAGGGGGTCAGATACGCAGTATTTT
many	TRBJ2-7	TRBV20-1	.	CSADWSYEQYF	TGCAGTGCGGACTGGTCCTACGAGCAGTACTTC
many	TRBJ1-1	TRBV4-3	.	CASSQGFGTEAFF	TGCGCCAGCAGCCAAGGATTTGGGACTGAAGCTTTCTTT
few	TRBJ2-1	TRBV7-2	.	CASSSPLGRSSYNEQFF	TGTGCCAGCAGCTCCCCCCTAGGTCGCAGCTCCTACAATGAGCAGTTCTTC
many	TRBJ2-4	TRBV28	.	CASGAFQDF	TGTGCCAGCGGGGCCTTCCAAGACTTC
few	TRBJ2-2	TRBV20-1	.	CSANQPGTGELFF	TGCAGTGCTAATCAGCCGGGCACCGGGGAGCTGTTTTTT
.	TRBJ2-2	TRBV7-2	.	CASSITGTGELFF	TGTGCCAGCAGCATCACAGGCACCGGGGAGCTGTTTTTT
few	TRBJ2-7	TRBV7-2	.	CASSNTRSYEQYF	TGTGCCAGCAGCAACACCCGCTCCTACGAGCAGTACTTC
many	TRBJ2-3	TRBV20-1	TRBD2	CSARDLLAGPSTDTQYF	TGCAGTGCTAGAGATTTACTAGCGGGGCCCAGCACAGATACGCAGTATTTT